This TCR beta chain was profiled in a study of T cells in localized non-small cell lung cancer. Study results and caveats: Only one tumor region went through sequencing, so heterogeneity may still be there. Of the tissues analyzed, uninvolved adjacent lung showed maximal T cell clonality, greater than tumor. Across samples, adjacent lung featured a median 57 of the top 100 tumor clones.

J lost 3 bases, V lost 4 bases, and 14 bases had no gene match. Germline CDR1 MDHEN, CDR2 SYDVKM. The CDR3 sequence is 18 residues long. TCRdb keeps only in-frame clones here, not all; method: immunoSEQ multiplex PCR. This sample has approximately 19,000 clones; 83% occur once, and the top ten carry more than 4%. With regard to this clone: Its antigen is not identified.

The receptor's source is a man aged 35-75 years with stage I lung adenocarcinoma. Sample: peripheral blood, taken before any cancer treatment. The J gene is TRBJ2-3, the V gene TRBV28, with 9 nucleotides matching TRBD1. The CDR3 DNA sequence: TGTGCCAGCAGTTCCCTTTCTCTCCGGGACAGGGTAACAGATACGCAGTATTTT. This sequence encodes CASSSLSLRDRVTDTQYF.